The 2 T cell receptor beta chains reported below all come from one sample, sequenced in a study of cytomegalovirus exposure and HLA in healthy donors. PCR was performed using 60 Vbeta and 13 Jbeta primers. Clones were sequenced by immunoSEQ multiplex PCR, and TCRdb holds only the in-frame ones, with some missing. The sample includes about 200,000 clones. Material for sequencing was PBMCs. The receptors stem from a boy between 10 and 17 years old in good health and CMV-seronegative.

The rearrangement joins TRBV2 to TRBJ1-1; D is ambiguous. The germline CDR1 and CDR2 sequences are SNHLY and FYNNEI. V lost 8 bases, J lost 4 bases, and 8 bases lay in between. The CDR3 has 11 amino acids. The CDR3 DNA reads as TGTGCCAGCGGAGGAGTCACTGAAGCTTTCTTT. This gives the protein CASGGVTEAFF.

The V and J genes are TRBV11-2 and TRBJ2-3; D is unresolved. Trimming removed 3 bases at V and 0 bases at J, with 13 bases between. The CDR3 consists of 16 residues. The germline V gene encodes CDR1 SGHAT and CDR2 FQNNGV. CDR3 loop: CASSFPARVSTDTQYF. The DNA of the CDR3 is TGTGCCAGCAGCTTCCCGGCCCGGGTAAGCACAGATACGCAGTATTTT.